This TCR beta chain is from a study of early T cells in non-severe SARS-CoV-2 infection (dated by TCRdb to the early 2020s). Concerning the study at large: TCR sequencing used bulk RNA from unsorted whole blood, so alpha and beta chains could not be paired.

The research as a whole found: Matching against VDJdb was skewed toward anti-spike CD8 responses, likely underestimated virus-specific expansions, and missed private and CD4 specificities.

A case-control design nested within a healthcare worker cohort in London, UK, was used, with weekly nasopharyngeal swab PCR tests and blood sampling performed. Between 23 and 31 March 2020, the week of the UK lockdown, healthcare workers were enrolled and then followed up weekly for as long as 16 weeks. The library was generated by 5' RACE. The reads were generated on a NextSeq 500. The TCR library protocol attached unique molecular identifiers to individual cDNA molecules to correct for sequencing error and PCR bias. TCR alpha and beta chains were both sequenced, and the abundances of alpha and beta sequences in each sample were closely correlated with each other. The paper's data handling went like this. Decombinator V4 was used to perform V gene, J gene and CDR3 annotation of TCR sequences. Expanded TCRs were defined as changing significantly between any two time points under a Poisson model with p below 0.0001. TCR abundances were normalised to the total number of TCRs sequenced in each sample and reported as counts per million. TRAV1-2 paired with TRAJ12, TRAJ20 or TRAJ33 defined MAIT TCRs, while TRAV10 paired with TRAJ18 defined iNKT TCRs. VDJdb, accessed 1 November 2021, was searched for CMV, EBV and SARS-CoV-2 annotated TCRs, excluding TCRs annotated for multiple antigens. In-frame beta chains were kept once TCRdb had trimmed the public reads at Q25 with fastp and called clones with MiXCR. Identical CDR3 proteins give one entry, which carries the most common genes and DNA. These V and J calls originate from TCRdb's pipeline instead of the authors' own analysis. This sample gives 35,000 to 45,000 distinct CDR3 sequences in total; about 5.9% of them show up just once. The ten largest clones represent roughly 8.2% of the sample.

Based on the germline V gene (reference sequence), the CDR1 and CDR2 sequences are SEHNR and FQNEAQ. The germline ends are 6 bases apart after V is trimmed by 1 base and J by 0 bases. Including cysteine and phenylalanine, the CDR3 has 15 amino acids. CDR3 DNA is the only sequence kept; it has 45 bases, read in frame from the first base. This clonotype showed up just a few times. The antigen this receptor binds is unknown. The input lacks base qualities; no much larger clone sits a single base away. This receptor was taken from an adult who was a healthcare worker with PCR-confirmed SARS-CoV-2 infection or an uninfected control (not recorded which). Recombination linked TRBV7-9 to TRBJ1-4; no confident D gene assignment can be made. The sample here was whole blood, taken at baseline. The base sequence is TGTGCCAGCAGCTTAGAGGGTGCAACTAATGAAAAACTGTTTTTT. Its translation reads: CASSLEGATNEKLFF.